These 11 T cell receptor beta chains originate from one sample sequenced in a study of blood T cell repertoires in COVID-19. Only in-frame clones appear in the TCRdb table, and some are missing; sequencing was by immunoSEQ multiplex PCR. The repertoire includes over 250,000 clones, about 80% of them detected once, and 3.5% to 5% sits in the top ten. The sequenced sample was PBMCs or T cells enriched from blood (not recorded which). The receptors derive from a man aged 25-45 years with acute COVID-19.

The V and J genes are TRBV7-9 and TRBJ1-3; D is perhaps TRBD1 (5 bases). The CDR3 extends over 15 amino acids. V gave up 5 bases and J gave up 2 bases, with 13 bases separating them. The germline gives CDR1 SEHNR, CDR2 FQNEAQ (reference sequence). The CDR3 sequence: CASSRSGGTGNTIYF. The CDR3 nucleotides are TGTGCCAGCAGCCGGTCCGGGGGGACTGGAAACACCATATATTTT.

J is TRBJ2-3 and V is TRBV7-9; D gene unclear. The CDR3 totals 13 residues. Trimming took off 5 bases at V and 13 bases at J, with 19 bases between the two ends. Germline V gives CDR1 SEHNR, CDR2 FQNEAQ (reference sequence). The CDR3 DNA reads as TGTGCCAGCAGCCAACCCGCGGCGGCGGCGGAGTATTTT. Translation: CASSQPAAAAEYF.

CDR3 sequence (DNA): TGTGCCAGCAGCTTAGAATGGGGGGACGGCTATGGCTACACCTTC. Its protein product is CASSLEWGDGYGYTF. The chain is built from TRBV7-9 and TRBJ1-2, with a weak D call TRBD1 (5 bases). Germline CDR1 is SEHNR and CDR2 is FQNEAQ (reference sequence). CDR3 length: 15 amino acids. V shed 1 base and J shed 4 bases, with 13 bases lying between them.

The chain uses TRBV5-1 and TRBJ2-1, with D possibly matching TRBD2 (5 bases). This CDR3 is built from 14 residues. Germline V gene data show CDR1 as SGHRS and CDR2 as YFSETQ. The V end lost 6 bases, the J end lost 9 bases, and 19 bases lay between the germline ends. CDR3 bases: TGCGCCAGCACCCCCCAGGCGCAGGCGGGTGAGCAGTTCTTC. Protein sequence: CASTPQAQAGEQFF.

This clone was observed a single time. The chain joins TRBV23-1 to TRBJ2-7; the D is unclear. TRBV23-1 is flagged as an ORF with uncertain function. Trimming shortened V by 6 bases and J by 2 bases, and 14 bases separated the two germline ends. This CDR3 contains 14 residues. This CDR3 reads CASRTWAVAYEQYV. CDR3 in DNA: TGCGCCAGCAGAACCTGGGCCGTCGCCTACGAGCAGTACGTC.

The CDR3 reads CATGQPISYEQYV. The CDR3 DNA sequence: TGTGCGACGGGACAGCCGATCTCCTACGAGCAGTACGTC. This chain links TRBV28 with TRBJ2-7; TRBD1 matches at 7 bases. Looked up from germline, CDR1 is MDHEN and CDR2 is SYDVKM. The CDR3 is made up of 13 amino acids.

J is TRBJ1-2 and V is TRBV2; D is possibly TRBD1 (5 bases). The CDR3 length is 11 residues. Germline V gene sequence: CDR1 SNHLY, CDR2 FYNNEI. The germline V and J ends were trimmed by 5 bases and 4 bases, with 5 bases remaining between them. CDR3 protein: CASSQGYGYTF. In nucleotides, the CDR3 is TGTGCCAGCAGTCAGGGCTATGGCTACACCTTC.

This clone was recorded once. V is TRBV5-1 and J is TRBJ2-1, with D perhaps matching TRBD1 (6 bases). Trimming left V 4 bases short and J 2 bases short, with 10 bases between. This CDR3 spans 14 amino acids. Germline V gene data show CDR1 as SGHRS and CDR2 as YFSETQ. The CDR3: CASSAGDTYNEQFF. In DNA form, the CDR3 reads TGCGCCAGCAGCGCAGGGGATACCTACAATGAGCAGTTCTTC. The full variable domain, in which reference TRBV5-1 and TRBJ2-1 provide the parts outside the CDR3, is KAGVTQTPRYLIKTRGQQVTLSCSPISGHRSVSWYQQTPGQGLQFLFEYFSETQRNKGNFPGRFSGRQFSNSRSEMNVSTLELGDSALYLCASSAGDTYNEQFFGPGTRLTVL.

The V and J genes are TRBV29-1 and TRBJ1-3; D gene uncertain. Trimming left V 6 bases short and J 0 bases short, with 12 bases between. The CDR3 length is 14 residues. In germline, CDR1 is SQVTM, CDR2 ANQGSEA. The CDR3, as DNA: TGCAGCGTGGACGGCGGGGACTCTGGAAACACCATATATTTT. This codes for CSVDGGDSGNTIYF.

This clone has just a few counts. The chain uses TRBV3-1 (or the pseudogene TRBV3-2) and TRBJ2-2; 8 bases fit TRBD2. V lost 4 bases and J lost 4; bases outside the gene matches: 8. The CDR3 totals 16 residues. Germline CDR1 LGHDT, CDR2 YNNKEL (reference sequence). Here the CDR3 DNA reads TGTGCCAGCAGCCCTCCGGGGGGGAGGGGCACCGGGGAGCTGTTTTTT. Amino acids: CASSPPGGRGTGELFF.

The J gene is TRBJ1-2, the V gene TRBV5-4; the D is unclear. The CDR3 spans 12 residues. Germline V gene lookup returns CDR1 SGHNT and CDR2 YYREEE (reference sequence). With 5 bases removed from V and 4 bases from J, the gap between germline ends came to 9 bases. The CDR3: CASSTAAYGYTF. The DNA for the CDR3 is TGTGCCAGCAGTACAGCAGCCTATGGCTACACCTTC.